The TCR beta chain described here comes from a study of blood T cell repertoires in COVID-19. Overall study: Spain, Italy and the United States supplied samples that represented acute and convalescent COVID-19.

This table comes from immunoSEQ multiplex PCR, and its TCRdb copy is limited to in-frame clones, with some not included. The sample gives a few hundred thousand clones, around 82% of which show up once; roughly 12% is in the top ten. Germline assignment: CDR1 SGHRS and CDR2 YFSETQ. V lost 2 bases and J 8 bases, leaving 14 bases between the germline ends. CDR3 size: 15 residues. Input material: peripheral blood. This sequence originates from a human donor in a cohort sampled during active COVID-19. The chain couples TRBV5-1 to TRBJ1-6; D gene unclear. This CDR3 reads CASSFDGPPDSPLHF. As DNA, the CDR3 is TGCGCCAGCAGCTTCGATGGGCCACCTGATTCACCCCTCCACTTT.